These 29 T cell receptor beta chains were all obtained from the same sample, sequenced in a study of T cells in Graves' hyperthyroidism and ophthalmopathy. TCR beta CDR3 region amplification was performed from RNA transcripts. The primer set for the first-round RT-PCR of the TCR CDR3 was HTBI. TCRdb ran MiXCR on the multiplex PCR reads and lists one entry per CDR3 protein. The sample lists 470,000 or so distinct CDR3 sequences; around 20% were seen once. The specimen sequenced was blood. The receptors derive from a man between 18 and 29 years old with Graves' hyperthyroidism.

This clonotype was observed at least ten times. The rearrangement joins TRBV19 to TRBJ1-2; 9 nucleotides agree with TRBD1. CDR1 LNHDA and CDR2 SQIVND come from the germline V gene (reference sequence). The CDR3 sequence is 13 residues long. Losses at the gene ends were 9 bases for V and 3 bases for J; bases not matched to a gene: 5. CDR3 residues: CASRDRADYGYTF. The DNA for the CDR3 is TGTGCCAGCCGGGACAGGGCGGACTATGGCTACACCTTC.

Of note for this clonotype: This may be a read error, as it is one base from a much larger clone. The genes are TRBV20-1 and TRBJ1-5; D not resolved. Per germline, CDR1 DFQATT and CDR2 SNEGSKA (reference sequence). This CDR3 is 14 amino acids long. CDR3 amino acids: CSAPSTISNQPQRF. CDR3 bases: TGCAGTGCCCCTTCTACGATAAGCAATCAGCCCCAGCGTTTT.

This clonotype was seen many times. The chain uses TRBV7-8 and TRBJ2-7; 9 positions agree with TRBD2. The ends lost 5 bases at V and 1 base at J; junction bases unmatched: 6. The CDR3 is 15 amino acids. Germline lookup yields CDR1 SGHVS and CDR2 FQNEAQ. The CDR3 DNA sequence: TGTGCCAGCAGCGTCAGTGCGGGGGGGTCCTACGAGCAGTACTTC. Translation gives CASSVSAGGSYEQYF.

The chain joins TRBV20-1 to TRBJ2-5; possibly TRBD2 for D (7 bases). This CDR3 spans 15 amino acids. CDR1 and CDR2 (germline): DFQATT, SNEGSKA (reference sequence). The V end was cut by 0 bases, the J end by 4 bases, with 15 bases between. The CDR3 here is CSARDQRGGAETQYF. CDR3 in DNA: TGCAGTGCTAGAGATCAAAGAGGGGGGGCAGAGACCCAGTACTTC.

This clonotype came up a few times. The chain combines TRBV9 with TRBJ1-6; 9 bases fit TRBD1. The germline CDR1 and CDR2 sequences are SGDLS and YYNGEE. After removal of 3 bases from V and 3 bases from J, the junction contained 7 bases not matched to a gene. The CDR3 contains 17 residues. In DNA, the CDR3 is TGTGCCAGCAGCGCCTCCGGGACAGGGTACTATAATTCACCCCTCCACTTT. Translated, it gives CASSASGTGYYNSPLHF.

This clonotype was recorded at least ten times. Here the CDR3 DNA reads TGCGCCAGCAGCGACACCTTCGAAGCTTTCTTT. It specifies CASSDTFEAFF. The genes are TRBV10-2 and TRBJ1-1, with D uncertain. Germline V gene sequence: CDR1 WSHSY, CDR2 SAAADI. The CDR3 has 11 amino acids. Trimming took 6 bases from V and 8 from J, leaving 10 bases between them.

This clonotype was counted at least ten times. DNA for the CDR3: TGTGCCACCAGCAGGAAGGGCGCCACCGGGGAGCTGTTTTTT. This sequence encodes CATSRKGATGELFF. The rearrangement joins TRBV15 to TRBJ2-2; D is uncertain. The germline V gene has CDR1 LNHNV and CDR2 YYDKDF (reference sequence). This CDR3 has 14 residues. The germline V and J ends were trimmed by 3 bases and 4 bases, with 9 bases remaining between them.

This clonotype was observed many times. The chain recombines TRBV7-9 with TRBJ2-7; 7 bases are shared with TRBD1. The CDR3 covers 12 residues. Trimming removed 5 bases from V and 6 bases from J; junction bases left unmatched: 4. Germline V lookup: CDR1 SEHNR, CDR2 FQNEAQ (reference sequence). The CDR3, as DNA: TGTGCCAGCAGCCCGACAGGGACCGAGCAGTACTTC. Its translation: CASSPTGTEQYF.

There are many counts of this clonotype. The chain links TRBV12-3 or TRBV12-4 to TRBJ1-2; TRBD1 is a possible D gene (6 bases). CDR3 length: 17 amino acids. With 0 bases removed from V and 5 bases from J, the gap between germline ends came to 19 bases. This chain's CDR3 is CASSLAQIPNRVYGYTF. The DNA of the CDR3 is TGTGCCAGCAGTTTAGCGCAAATTCCAAACAGGGTGTATGGCTACACCTTC.

Ten or more counts support this clonotype. The chain combines TRBV6-1 with TRBJ1-2, with 9 bases fitting TRBD1. CDR1 is MNHNS and CDR2 is SASEGT in the germline V gene. V was pared by 6 bases and J by 4 bases, with 6 bases of the junction left unmatched. The CDR3 covers 14 residues. CDR3 nucleotides: TGTGCCAGCAGGGAACAGGGGGCGGTCTATGGCTACACCTTC. Its translation is CASREQGAVYGYTF.

This clonotype was recorded at least ten times. The chain couples TRBV19 to TRBJ1-5; 7 nucleotides line up with TRBD1. There are 17 residues in the CDR3. CDR1 is LNHDA and CDR2 is SQIVND in the germline V gene (reference sequence). V gave up 3 bases and J gave up 0 bases; unmatched junction bases: 8. CDR3 sequence (DNA): TGTGCCAGTAGTATGCGGACAGGCCTCAATAGCAATCAGCCCCAGCATTTT. Amino acid sequence: CASSMRTGLNSNQPQHF.

The genes are TRBV28 and TRBJ2-5; tentative D call: TRBD2 (6 bases). Between the trimmed V and J ends, which lost 1 base and 7 bases, there was a span of 7 bases. Germline V gene data show CDR1 as MDHEN and CDR2 as SYDVKM. The CDR3 length is 12 residues. CDR3 bases: TGTGCCAGCAGTTTATTCGGGGGGACCCAGTACTTC. Residues: CASSLFGGTQYF.

This clonotype has ten or more counts. The CDR3 DNA sequence: TGTGCCAGCAGTTACGGGGCGGACACTGAAGCTTTCTTT. This sequence encodes CASSYGADTEAFF. The V and J genes are TRBV6-5 and TRBJ1-1; D might be TRBD1 (5 bases). Germline CDR1 and CDR2: MNHEY and SVGAGI. V lost 2 bases and J lost 3, with 7 bases in between. The length of the CDR3 is 13 residues.

This clonotype has a count of ten or more. The chain joins TRBV6-1 to TRBJ2-7; either TRBD1 or TRBD2 may supply D (5 bases each). The CDR3 is made up of 14 amino acids. Trimming stripped 6 bases from V and 0 bases from J, with 12 bases between. CDR1 is MNHNS, CDR2 SASEGT, per germline. CDR3 protein: CASRPGPLSYEQYF. The CDR3 bases are TGTGCCAGCAGACCGGGGCCACTCTCCTACGAGCAGTACTTC.

This clonotype has a handful of counts. A much larger clone lies a single base off, so this may be a read error. The chain is built from TRBV6-1 and TRBJ1-1; 9 bases align to TRBD1. This CDR3 has 12 residues. Germline values: CDR1 MNHNS, CDR2 SASEGT. The CDR3: CATFSGQGSACF. The CDR3, as DNA: TGTGCCACCTTTTCGGGACAGGGTTCGGCTTGCTTT.

In this sample, this clonotype turned up many times. The CDR3 here is CSAPPHPSKAFF. The CDR3 DNA follows: TGCAGTGCTCCTCCCCACCCCTCCAAAGCTTTCTTT. The chain carries TRBV20-1 and TRBJ1-1; D is unclear. The CDR3 consists of 12 residues. The germline gives CDR1 DFQATT, CDR2 SNEGSKA (reference sequence). Trimming shortened V by 5 bases and J by 9 bases, and 16 bases separated the two germline ends.

This clonotype was detected ten times or more. The chain carries TRBV2 and TRBJ2-5, with D unresolved. From germline, CDR1 is SNHLY and CDR2 FYNNEI. This CDR3 is 14 amino acids long. V was trimmed by 4 bases and J by 0 bases, leaving 9 bases between them. In DNA form, the CDR3 reads TGTGCCAGCAGTGTCGGAACCAACCAAGAGACCCAGTACTTC. Translating it yields CASSVGTNQETQYF.

V gene TRBV27 combines with J gene TRBJ2-5; no definite D call. This CDR3 region has 15 residues. CDR1 and CDR2 (germline): MNHEY, SMNVEV (reference sequence). Trimming removed 1 base from V and 1 base from J, with 10 bases in between. The CDR3 sequence: CASSLFGVGQETQYF. For the CDR3, the DNA is TGTGCCAGCAGTTTATTTGGTGTCGGCCAAGAGACCCAGTACTTC.

The gene calls are TRBV5-6 and TRBJ1-5; D remains unclear. Germline CDR1 is SGHDT and CDR2 is YYEEEE. V gave up 7 bases and J gave up 1 base, with 15 bases separating them. The CDR3 covers 15 residues. CDR3 sequence (DNA): TGTGCCAGCCGCTCAATGACGGTCAGCAATCAGCCCCAGCATTTT. Amino acids: CASRSMTVSNQPQHF.

The chain links TRBV12-3 or TRBV12-4 to TRBJ2-7; 7 bases are a match to TRBD1. CDR3 length equals 15 residues. J lost 2 bases, V lost 1 base, and 5 bases had no gene match. CDR3 coding DNA: TGTGCCAGCAGTTTAGGGCCCGGACAGGCCTACGAGCAGTACTTC. It specifies CASSLGPGQAYEQYF.

The chain links TRBV6-2 or TRBV6-3 to TRBJ2-7; perhaps TRBD2 as D (5 bases). The CDR3 has 13 amino acids. Germline-derived CDR1 and CDR2 are MNHEY and SVGEGT. V was clipped by 5 bases and J by 4 bases, with 12 bases between them. The CDR3: CASSPGMPYEQYF. The CDR3 coding sequence is TGTGCCAGCAGTCCGGGAATGCCTTACGAGCAGTACTTC.

The genes are TRBV11-3 and TRBJ1-1, with 7 bases matching TRBD1. The germline V gene encodes CDR1 SGHNT and CDR2 YENEEA. This CDR3 has 15 residues. V lost 4 bases and J lost 2; bases outside the gene matches: 7. In DNA form, the CDR3 reads TGTGCCAGCAGCTCCACCTCAGGGGGAAACACTGAAGCTTTCTTT. Amino acids: CASSSTSGGNTEAFF.

This clonotype was counted between two and nine times. Since a much larger clone is just one base distant, this may be a read error. The J gene is TRBJ2-4, the V gene TRBV12-3 or TRBV12-4; D not certain. V gave up 2 bases and J gave up 2 bases, with 10 bases separating them. This CDR3 region has 15 residues. The CDR3 nucleotides read TGTGCCAGCAGTTTAATAGGGAATCCCAAAAACATTCAGTACTTC. Translating gives CASSLIGNPKNIQYF.

V usage is TRBV11-1 and J usage is TRBJ2-5; 7 positions agree with TRBD1. V was pared by 5 bases and J by 2 bases, with 8 bases of the junction left unmatched. In germline, CDR1 is SGHAT, CDR2 FQDESV (reference sequence). The CDR3 loop spans 15 amino acids. The CDR3 loop reads CASSAIGDSQETQYF. In DNA form, the CDR3 reads TGTGCCAGCAGCGCCATAGGGGACAGTCAAGAGACCCAGTACTTC.

The V and J genes are TRBV7-2 and TRBJ1-1; no clear D gene. There are 16 residues in the CDR3. Germline V gives CDR1 SGHTA, CDR2 FQGNSA. V lost 0 bases to trimming and J lost 0 bases, with 11 bases between them. CDR3 nucleotides: TGTGCCAGCAGCTTAGCAGGGAACACCATGAACACTGAAGCTTTCTTT. Protein: CASSLAGNTMNTEAFF.

This clonotype was detected many times. This chain uses TRBV24-1 with TRBJ2-7; possible D gene TRBD1, 5 bases. Germline V gene sequence: CDR1 KGHDR, CDR2 SFDVKD. Trimming cost V 8 bases and J 2 bases, with 12 bases left between them. The length of the CDR3 is 13 residues. The CDR3 loop reads CATNCRVTYEQYF. In nucleotides, the CDR3 is TGTGCCACCAATTGCAGGGTGACCTACGAGCAGTACTTC.

This clonotype was found many times. V gene TRBV19 combines with J gene TRBJ2-7; perhaps TRBD2 as D (5 bases). Trimming took 0 bases from V and 0 from J, leaving 15 bases between them. CDR1 and CDR2 from the germline V gene are LNHDA and SQIVND (reference sequence). The CDR3 totals 17 residues. The CDR3 bases are TGTGCCAGTAGTATAGAAATGAGCGGAGACACCTCCTACGAGCAGTACTTC. This gives the protein CASSIEMSGDTSYEQYF.

J is TRBJ1-2 and V is TRBV12-5; TRBD1 might be the D (5 bases). The CDR3 is 18 amino acids. Germline CDR1 is LGHNT and CDR2 is FRNRAP. V gave up 0 bases and J gave up 8 bases, with 25 bases separating them. The CDR3 protein is CASGLVLKSNPRGGGYTF. The CDR3 DNA reads TGTGCTAGTGGTTTGGTACTAAAATCCAACCCAAGGGGAGGAGGCTACACCTTC.

This clonotype was seen ten or more times. The chain joins TRBV27 to TRBJ1-2; D is perhaps TRBD1 (6 bases). V lost 2 bases to trimming and J lost 4 bases, with 8 bases between them. The CDR3 totals 13 residues. From germline, CDR1 is MNHEY and CDR2 SMNVEV (reference sequence). The CDR3 is CASSLNRAYGYTF. In DNA form, the CDR3 reads TGTGCCAGCAGTTTAAACAGGGCCTATGGCTACACCTTC.